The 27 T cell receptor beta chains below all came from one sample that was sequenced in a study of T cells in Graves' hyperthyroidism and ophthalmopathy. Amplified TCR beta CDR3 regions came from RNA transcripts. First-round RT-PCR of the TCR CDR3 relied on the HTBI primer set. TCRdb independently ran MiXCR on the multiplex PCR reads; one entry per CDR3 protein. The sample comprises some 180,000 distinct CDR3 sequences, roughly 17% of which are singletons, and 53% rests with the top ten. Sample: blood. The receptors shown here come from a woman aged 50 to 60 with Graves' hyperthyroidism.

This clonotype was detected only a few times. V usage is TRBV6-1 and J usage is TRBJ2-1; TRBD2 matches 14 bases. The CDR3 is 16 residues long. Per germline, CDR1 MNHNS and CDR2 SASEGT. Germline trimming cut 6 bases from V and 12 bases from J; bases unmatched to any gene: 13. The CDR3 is CASSRAGTSGSGWQFF. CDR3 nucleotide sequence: TGTGCCAGCAGCCGGGCCGGGACTAGCGGGAGTGGATGGCAGTTCTTC.

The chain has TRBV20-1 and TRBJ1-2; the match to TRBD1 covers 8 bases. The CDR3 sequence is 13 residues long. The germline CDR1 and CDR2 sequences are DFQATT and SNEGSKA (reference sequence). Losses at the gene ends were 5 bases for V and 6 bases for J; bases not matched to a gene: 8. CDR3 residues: CSASAGGVDGYTF. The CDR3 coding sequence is TGCAGTGCTTCGGCAGGGGGCGTGGATGGCTACACCTTC.

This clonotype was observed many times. The CDR3 region is CASSTIRTSPYEQYF. The CDR3 nucleotides read TGTGCCAGCAGCACGATTAGGACCAGCCCCTACGAGCAGTACTTC. The gene calls are TRBV27 and TRBJ2-7; D is undetermined. With 6 bases removed from V and 2 bases from J, the gap between germline ends came to 17 bases. Per germline, CDR1 MNHEY and CDR2 SMNVEV (reference sequence). The CDR3 consists of 15 residues.

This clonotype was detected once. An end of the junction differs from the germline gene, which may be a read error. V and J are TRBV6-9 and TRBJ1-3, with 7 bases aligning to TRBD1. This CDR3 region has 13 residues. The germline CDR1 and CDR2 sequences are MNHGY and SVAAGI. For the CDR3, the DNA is TGCGCCAGCAGGGACAGAGAGTGGAACACCATATATTTT. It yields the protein CASRDREWNTIYF.

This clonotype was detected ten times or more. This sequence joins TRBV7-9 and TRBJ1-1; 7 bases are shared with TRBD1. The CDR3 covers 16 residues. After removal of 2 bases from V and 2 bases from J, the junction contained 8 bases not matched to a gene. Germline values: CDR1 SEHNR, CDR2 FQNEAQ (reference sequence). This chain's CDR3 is CASSLRGDSLNTEAFF. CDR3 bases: TGTGCCAGCAGCTTACGCGGGGACAGCCTCAACACTGAAGCTTTCTTT.

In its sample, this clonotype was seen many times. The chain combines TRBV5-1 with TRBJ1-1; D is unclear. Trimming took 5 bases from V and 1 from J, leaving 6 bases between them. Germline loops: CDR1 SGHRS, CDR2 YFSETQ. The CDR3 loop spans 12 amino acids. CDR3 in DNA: TGCGCCAGCAGTTTCCAGAACACTGAAGCTTTCTTT. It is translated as CASSFQNTEAFF.

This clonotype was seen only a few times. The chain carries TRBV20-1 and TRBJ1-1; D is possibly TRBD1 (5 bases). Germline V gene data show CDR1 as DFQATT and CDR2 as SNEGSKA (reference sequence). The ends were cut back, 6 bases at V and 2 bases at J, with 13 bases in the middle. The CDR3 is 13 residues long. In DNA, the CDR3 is TGCAGTGCGAACGTGGGGGGAAACACTGAAGCTTTCTTT. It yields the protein CSANVGGNTEAFF.

CDR3 protein: CASSRNGLAGAQWEQYF. CDR3 in DNA: TGTGCCAGTAGTCGTAACGGACTAGCGGGAGCCCAGTGGGAGCAGTACTTC. The chain carries TRBV19 and TRBJ2-7; 13 positions match TRBD2. The germline gives CDR1 LNHDA, CDR2 SQIVND (reference sequence). V trimming: 5 bases; J trimming: 7 bases; junction bases outside the gene matches: 14. There are 17 residues in the CDR3.

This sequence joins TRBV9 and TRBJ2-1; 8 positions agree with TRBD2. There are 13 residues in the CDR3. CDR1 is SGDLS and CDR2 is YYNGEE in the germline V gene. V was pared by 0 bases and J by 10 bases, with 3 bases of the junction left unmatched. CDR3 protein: CASSVVASGEQFF. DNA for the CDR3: TGTGCCAGCAGCGTAGTGGCTAGCGGGGAGCAGTTCTTC.

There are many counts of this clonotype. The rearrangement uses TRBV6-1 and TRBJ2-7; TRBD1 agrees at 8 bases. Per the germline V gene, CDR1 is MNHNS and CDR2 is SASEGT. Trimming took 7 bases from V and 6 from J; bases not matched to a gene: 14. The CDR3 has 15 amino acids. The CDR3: CASIPSRPGGSEQYF. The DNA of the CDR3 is TGTGCCAGCATCCCCTCCCGGCCAGGGGGCTCCGAGCAGTACTTC.

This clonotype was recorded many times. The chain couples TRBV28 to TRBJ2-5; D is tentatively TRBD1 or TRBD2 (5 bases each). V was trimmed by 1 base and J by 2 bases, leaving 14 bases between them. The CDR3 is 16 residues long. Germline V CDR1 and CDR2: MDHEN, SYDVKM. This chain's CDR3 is CASSLFPGRRQETQYF. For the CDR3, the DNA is TGTGCCAGCAGTTTATTCCCGGGACGGCGACAAGAGACCCAGTACTTC.

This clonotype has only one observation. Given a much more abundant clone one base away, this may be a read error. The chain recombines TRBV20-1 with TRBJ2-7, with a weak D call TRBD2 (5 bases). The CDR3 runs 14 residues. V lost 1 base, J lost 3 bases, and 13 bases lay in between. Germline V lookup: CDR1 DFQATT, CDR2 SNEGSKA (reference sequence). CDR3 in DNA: TGCAGTGCTAGAGGTGATTGGGGAGTCTACGAGCAGTACTTC. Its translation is CSARGDWGVYEQYF.

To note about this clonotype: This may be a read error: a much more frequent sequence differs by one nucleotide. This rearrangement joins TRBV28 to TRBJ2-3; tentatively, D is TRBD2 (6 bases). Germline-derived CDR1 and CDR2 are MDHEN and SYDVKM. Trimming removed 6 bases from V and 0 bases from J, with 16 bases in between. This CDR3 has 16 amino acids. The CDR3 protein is CASRGGALTSTDTQYF. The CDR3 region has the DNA TGTGCCAGCAGAGGAGGGGCCTTGACTAGCACAGATACGCAGTATTTT.

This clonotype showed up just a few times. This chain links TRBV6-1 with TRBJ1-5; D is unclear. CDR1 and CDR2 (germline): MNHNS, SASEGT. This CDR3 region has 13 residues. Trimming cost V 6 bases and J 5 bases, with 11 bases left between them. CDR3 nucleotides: TGTGCCAGCAGCCCTCGGGCCCATCAGCCCCAGCATTTT. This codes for CASSPRAHQPQHF.

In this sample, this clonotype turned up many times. The CDR3 is CASSSRDPGAFF. CDR3 nucleotide sequence: TGTGCCAGCAGCTCTCGCGACCCGGGAGCTTTCTTT. The chain joins TRBV12-3 or TRBV12-4 to TRBJ1-1; D not certain. V lost 6 bases and J lost 10, with 15 bases in between. The CDR3 loop spans 12 amino acids.

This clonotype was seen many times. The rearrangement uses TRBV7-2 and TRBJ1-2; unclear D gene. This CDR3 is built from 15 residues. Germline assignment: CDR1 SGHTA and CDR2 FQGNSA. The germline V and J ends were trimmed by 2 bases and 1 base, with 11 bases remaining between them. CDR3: CASSLLGQINYGYTF. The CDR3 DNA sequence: TGTGCCAGCAGCTTACTGGGTCAGATTAACTATGGCTACACCTTC.

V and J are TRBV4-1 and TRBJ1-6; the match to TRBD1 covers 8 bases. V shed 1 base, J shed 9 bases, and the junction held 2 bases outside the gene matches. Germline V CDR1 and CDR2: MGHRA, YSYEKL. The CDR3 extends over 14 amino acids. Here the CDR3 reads CASSQGDRGSPLHF. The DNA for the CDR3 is TGCGCCAGCAGCCAAGGAGACAGGGGTTCACCCCTCCACTTT.

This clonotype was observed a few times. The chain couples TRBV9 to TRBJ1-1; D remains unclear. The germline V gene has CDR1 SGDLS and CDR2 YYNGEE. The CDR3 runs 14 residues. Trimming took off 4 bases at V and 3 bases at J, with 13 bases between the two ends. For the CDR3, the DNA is TGTGCCAGCAGCCCTTATTGGGAAGACACTGAAGCTTTCTTT. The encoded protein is CASSPYWEDTEAFF. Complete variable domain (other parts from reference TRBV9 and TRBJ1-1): DSGVTQTPKHLITATGQRVTLRCSPRSGDLSVYWYQQSLDQGLQFLIQYYNGEERAKGNILERFSAQQFPDLHSELNLSSLELGDSALYFCASSPYWEDTEAFFGQGTRLTVV.

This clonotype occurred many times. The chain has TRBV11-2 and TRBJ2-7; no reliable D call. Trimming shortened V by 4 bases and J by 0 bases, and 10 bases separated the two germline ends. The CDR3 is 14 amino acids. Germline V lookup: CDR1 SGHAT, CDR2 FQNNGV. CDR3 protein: CASSSKGISYEQYF. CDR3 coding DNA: TGTGCCAGCAGCTCGAAGGGCATCTCCTACGAGCAGTACTTC.

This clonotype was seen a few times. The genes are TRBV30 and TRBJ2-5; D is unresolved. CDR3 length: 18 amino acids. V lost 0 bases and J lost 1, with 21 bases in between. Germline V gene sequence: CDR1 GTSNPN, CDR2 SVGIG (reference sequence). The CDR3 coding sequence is TGTGCCTGGAGTGTTGATAAGTGGGCGGCGCAACGCCAAGAGACCCAGTACTTC. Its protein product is CAWSVDKWAAQRQETQYF.

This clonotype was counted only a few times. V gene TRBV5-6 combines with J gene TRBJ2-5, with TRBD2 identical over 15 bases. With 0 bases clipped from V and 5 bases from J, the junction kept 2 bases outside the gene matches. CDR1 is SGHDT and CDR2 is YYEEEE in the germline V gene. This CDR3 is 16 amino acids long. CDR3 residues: CASSLDGTSGGETQYF. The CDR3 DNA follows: TGTGCCAGCAGCTTGGATGGGACTAGCGGGGGGGAGACCCAGTACTTC.

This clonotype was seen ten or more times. CDR3 coding DNA: TGTGCCAGCAGCTTGCGCGGCGGATACTACGAGCAGTACTTC. It is translated as CASSLRGGYYEQYF. V gene TRBV5-4 combines with J gene TRBJ2-7; D unclear. V was cut by 1 base and J by 3 bases, with 11 bases left in between. The CDR3 runs 14 residues. The germline gives CDR1 SGHNT, CDR2 YYREEE (reference sequence).

The CDR3 DNA reads as TGTGCCAGCAGCCTCCTGGGGGGTCGCATAGCGGGGGATAATGAAAAACTGTTTTTT. It specifies CASSLLGGRIAGDNEKLFF. This rearrangement joins TRBV7-2 to TRBJ1-4; perhaps TRBD1 as D (5 bases). The CDR3 has 19 amino acids. Deletions cut 5 bases from V and 4 bases from J, with 26 bases between. In germline, CDR1 is SGHTA, CDR2 FQGNSA.

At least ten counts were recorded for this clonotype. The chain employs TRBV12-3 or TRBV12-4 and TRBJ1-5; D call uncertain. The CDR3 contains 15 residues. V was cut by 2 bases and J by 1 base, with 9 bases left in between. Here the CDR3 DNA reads TGTGCCAGCAGTTTACGGGGAATAAGCAATCAGCCCCAGCATTTT. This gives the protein CASSLRGISNQPQHF.

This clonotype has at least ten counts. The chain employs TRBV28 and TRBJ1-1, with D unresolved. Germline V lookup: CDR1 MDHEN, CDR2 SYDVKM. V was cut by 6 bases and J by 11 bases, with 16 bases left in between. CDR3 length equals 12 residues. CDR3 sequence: CASRSTVRSAFF. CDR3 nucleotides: TGTGCCAGCAGGAGTACCGTGAGATCTGCTTTCTTT.

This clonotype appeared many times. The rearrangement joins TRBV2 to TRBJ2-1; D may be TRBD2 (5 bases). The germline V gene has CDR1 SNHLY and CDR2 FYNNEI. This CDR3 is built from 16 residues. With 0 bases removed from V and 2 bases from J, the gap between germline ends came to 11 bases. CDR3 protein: CASSEALLGAYNEQFF. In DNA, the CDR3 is TGTGCCAGCAGTGAAGCGCTATTGGGAGCCTACAATGAGCAGTTCTTC.

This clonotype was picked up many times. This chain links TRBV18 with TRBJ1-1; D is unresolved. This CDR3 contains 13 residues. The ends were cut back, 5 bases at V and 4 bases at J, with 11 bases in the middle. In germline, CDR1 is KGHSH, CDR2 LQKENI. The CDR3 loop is CASSEGLFTEAFF. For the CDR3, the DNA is TGTGCCAGCTCAGAAGGGCTTTTCACTGAAGCTTTCTTT.